This TCR beta chain was identified in a study of blood T cell repertoires in COVID-19. The overall study: PBMCs, B-cell-depleted T cells, or T cells were the source of the cDNA or gDNA that made up the material.

As processed by the authors: By means of reference gene primer amplification, nucleated cell counts were estimated. This table comes from immunoSEQ multiplex PCR, and its TCRdb copy is limited to in-frame clones, with some not included. V and J calls plus clone size are reproduced from that table; the DNA served to infer D and trimming. The repertoire holds 160,000 or so clones, with 70% to 90% as singletons. The CDR3 is made up of 20 amino acids. The germline gives CDR1 SGHVS, CDR2 FNYEAQ. V lost 3 bases to trimming and J lost 2 bases, with 25 bases between them. The sample consisted of peripheral blood. This chain connects TRBV7-6 to TRBJ1-4, with TRBD1 as a possible D gene (6 bases). The receptor was isolated from a man aged 55 to 70 with acute or convalescent COVID-19. The CDR3: CASSFFPKEQGWSTNEKLFF. CDR3 DNA: TGTGCCAGCAGCTTCTTCCCGAAGGAACAGGGCTGGTCGACTAATGAAAAACTGTTTTTT.